The 3 T cell receptor beta chains presented below share a single source sample, sequenced in a study of human T cells and chemical hapten exposure. TCRdb reprocessed the RACE reads with MiXCR, giving one entry per CDR3 protein. The table has roughly 100,000 distinct CDR3 sequences, less than 40% seen once. As for time point: patch test 3, about 24 weeks after DPC sensitization. Regarding treatment: therapeutic diphenylcyclopropenone sensitization with weekly scalp DPC. Sequences were derived from whole blood, sampled in connection with sensitization to the hapten diphenylcyclopropenone (DPC). The receptors come from a man aged 40-49 years with alopecia areata. Some clones in this sample may be carry-over from other donors' samples.

The chain uses TRBV7-2 and TRBJ2-7, with TRBD1 identical over 9 bases. The CDR3 consists of 15 residues. CDR1 is SGHTA, CDR2 FQGNSA, per germline. The junction had 11 bases not matched to a gene; V was cut back by 5 bases and J by 6 bases. CDR3 sequence: CASSRIGDRAPEQYF. DNA for the CDR3: TGTGCCAGCAGCCGGATAGGGGACAGGGCCCCCGAGCAGTACTTC.

This chain uses TRBV14 with TRBJ1-2, with a weak D call TRBD1 (6 bases). Germline CDR1 SGHDN, CDR2 FVKESK. Trimming took 2 bases from V and 1 from J, leaving 8 bases between them. The CDR3 is made up of 14 amino acids. CDR3 region: CASSQQDSNYGYTF. Here the CDR3 DNA reads TGTGCCAGCAGCCAACAGGACAGTAACTATGGCTACACCTTC.

This clonotype turned up a few times. The gene calls are TRBV6-6 and TRBJ2-7, with D perhaps TRBD1 (6 bases). The CDR3 loop spans 12 amino acids. The V and J ends lost 4 bases and 3 bases respectively, with 7 bases between them. Per the germline V gene, CDR1 is MNHNY and CDR2 is SVGAGI (reference sequence). CDR3 protein: CASSSQGYEQYV. The CDR3 nucleotides are TGTGCCAGCAGTTCACAGGGCTACGAGCAGTACGTC.